This T cell receptor (beta chain) came from a study of blood T cell repertoires in COVID-19. Background on the study: There were acute and convalescent COVID-19 samples, and they came from the United States, Italy and Spain. T cells, B-cell-depleted T cells, or PBMCs provided the cDNA or gDNA that served as material.

The germline V gene has CDR1 DFQATT and CDR2 SNEGSKA (reference sequence). The length of the CDR3 is 14 residues. Trimming cost V 3 bases and J 1 base; bases outside gene matches: 4. The authors' processing: Estimation of nucleated cell counts relied on the amplification of reference gene primers. The repertoire was sequenced with immunoSEQ multiplex PCR; TCRdb's copy has only in-frame clones and lacks some. For V, J and clone size, that table is used; D and trimming come from the DNA. The profile covers around 200,000 clones, with 80% to 90% appearing a single time and approximately 0.66% taken by the ten largest.

The receptor was derived from a man aged 35 to 55 with acute or convalescent COVID-19. J is TRBJ1-1 and V is TRBV20-1; 8 bases align to TRBD1. The sequencing sample was made of peripheral blood. The CDR3 DNA follows: TGCAGTGCTAGTCCGGGACAGGCGAACACTGAAGCTTTCTTT. It yields the protein CSASPGQANTEAFF.